This T cell receptor (beta chain) was captured by sequencing in a study of cytomegalovirus exposure and HLA in healthy donors. In regard to this clone: Its antigen is as yet unknown.

The PCR made use of 60 Vbeta and 13 Jbeta primers. Only in-frame clones appear in the TCRdb table, and some are missing; sequencing was by immunoSEQ multiplex PCR. The data hold about 150,000 clones, with around 82% observed a single time. Study observations and caveats: A classifier reportedly called cytomegalovirus status with high sensitivity and specificity. A highly shared variant cluster was judged a likely technical artifact. Reports state that TCR beta sequences accurately predicted most subjects' HLA-A and HLA-B alleles.

This CDR3 is built from 14 residues. Germline values: CDR1 LGHNA, CDR2 YSLEER. Trimming removed 3 bases from V and 5 bases from J; junction bases left unmatched: 3. This receptor was identified in a woman aged 45-65 years in good health and CMV-seropositive. Sequencing input: PBMCs. V is TRBV4-3 and J is TRBJ2-1; 8 nucleotides agree with TRBD1. The CDR3 nucleotides read TGCGCCAGCAGCCACGGACAGGGAAACAATGAGCAGTTCTTC. Its protein is CASSHGQGNNEQFF.